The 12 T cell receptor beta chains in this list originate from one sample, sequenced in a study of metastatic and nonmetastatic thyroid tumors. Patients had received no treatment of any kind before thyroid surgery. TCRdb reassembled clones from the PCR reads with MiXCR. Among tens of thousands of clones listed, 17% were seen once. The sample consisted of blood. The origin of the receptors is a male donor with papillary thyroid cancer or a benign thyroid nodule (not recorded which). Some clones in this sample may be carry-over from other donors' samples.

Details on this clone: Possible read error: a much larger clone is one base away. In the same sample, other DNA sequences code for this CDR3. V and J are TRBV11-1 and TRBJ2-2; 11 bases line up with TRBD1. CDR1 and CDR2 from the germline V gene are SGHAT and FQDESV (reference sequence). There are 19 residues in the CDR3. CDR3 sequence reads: CASSPRAAGTGGRTGELVF. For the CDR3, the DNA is TGTGCCAGCAGCCCGCGAGCCGCCGGGACAGGGGGGCGCACCGGGGAGCTGGTTTTT.

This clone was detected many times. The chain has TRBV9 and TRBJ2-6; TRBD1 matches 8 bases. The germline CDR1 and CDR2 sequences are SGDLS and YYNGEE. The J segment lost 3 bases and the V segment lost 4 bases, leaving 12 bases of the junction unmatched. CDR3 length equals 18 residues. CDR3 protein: CASSPLGQGRSGANVLTF. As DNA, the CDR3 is TGTGCCAGCAGCCCCCTCGGACAGGGTCGTAGTGGGGCCAACGTCCTGACTTTC.

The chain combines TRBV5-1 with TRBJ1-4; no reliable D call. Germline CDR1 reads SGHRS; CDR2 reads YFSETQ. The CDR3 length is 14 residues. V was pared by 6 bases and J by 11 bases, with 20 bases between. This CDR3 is CASIYSQVERKLFF. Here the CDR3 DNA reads TGCGCCAGCATCTACTCGCAGGTGGAAAGGAAACTGTTTTTT.

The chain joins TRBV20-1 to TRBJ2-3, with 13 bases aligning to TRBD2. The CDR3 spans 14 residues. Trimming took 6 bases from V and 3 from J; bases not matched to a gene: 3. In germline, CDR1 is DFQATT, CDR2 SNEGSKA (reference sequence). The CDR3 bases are TGCAGTGCGCCACTAGCGGGAGGGACAGATACGCAGTATTTT. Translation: CSAPLAGGTDTQYF.

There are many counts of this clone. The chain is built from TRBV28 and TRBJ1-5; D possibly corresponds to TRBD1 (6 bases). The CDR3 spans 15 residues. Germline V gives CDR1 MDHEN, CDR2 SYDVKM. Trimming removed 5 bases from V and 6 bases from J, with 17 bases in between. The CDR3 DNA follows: TGTGCCAGCAGTATATCCACGAGGGGGGGTCAGCCCCAGCATTTT. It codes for CASSISTRGGQPQHF.

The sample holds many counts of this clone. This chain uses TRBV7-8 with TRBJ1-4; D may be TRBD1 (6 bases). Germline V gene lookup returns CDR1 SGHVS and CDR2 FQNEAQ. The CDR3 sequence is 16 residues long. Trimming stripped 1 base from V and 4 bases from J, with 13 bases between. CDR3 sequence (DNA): TGTGCCAGCAGCTTAGAGTTTGGGGGCGGTAATGAAAAACTGTTTTTT. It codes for CASSLEFGGGNEKLFF.

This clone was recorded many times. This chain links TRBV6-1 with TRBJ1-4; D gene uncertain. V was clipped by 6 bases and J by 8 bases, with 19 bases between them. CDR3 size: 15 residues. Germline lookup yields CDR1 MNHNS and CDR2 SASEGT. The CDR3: CASSLSHASWEKLFF. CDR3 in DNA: TGTGCCAGCAGCCTCTCCCACGCCTCGTGGGAAAAACTGTTTTTT.

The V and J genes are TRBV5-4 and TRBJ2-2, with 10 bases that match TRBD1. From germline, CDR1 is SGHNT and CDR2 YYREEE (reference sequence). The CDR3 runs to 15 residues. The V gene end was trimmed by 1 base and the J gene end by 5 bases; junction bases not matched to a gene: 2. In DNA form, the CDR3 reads TGTGCCAGCAGCTTGCCGGGACAGGGGACCGGGGAGCTGTTTTTT. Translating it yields CASSLPGQGTGELFF.

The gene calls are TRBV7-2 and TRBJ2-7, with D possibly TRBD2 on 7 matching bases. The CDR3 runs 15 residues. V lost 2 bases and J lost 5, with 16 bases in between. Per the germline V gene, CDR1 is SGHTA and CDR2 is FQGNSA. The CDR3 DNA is TGTGCCAGCAGCTTACGCGGCGGGGGCCGGGACGAGCAGTACTTC. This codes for CASSLRGGGRDEQYF.

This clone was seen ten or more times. The CDR3 region is CASSQIGEQETQYF. The CDR3, as DNA: TGTGCCAGCAGTCAAATAGGGGAGCAGGAGACCCAGTACTTC. V is TRBV6-1 and J is TRBJ2-5; D is perhaps TRBD1 or TRBD2 (5 bases each). Trimming took off 5 bases at V and 5 bases at J, with 15 bases between the two ends. The CDR3 is made up of 14 amino acids. From germline, CDR1 is MNHNS and CDR2 SASEGT.

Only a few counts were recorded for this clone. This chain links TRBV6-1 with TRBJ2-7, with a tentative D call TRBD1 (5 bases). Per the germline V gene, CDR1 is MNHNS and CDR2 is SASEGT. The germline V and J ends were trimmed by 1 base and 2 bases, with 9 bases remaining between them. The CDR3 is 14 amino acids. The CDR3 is CASSEVDSPYEQYF. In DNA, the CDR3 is TGTGCCAGCAGTGAAGTTGACAGTCCCTACGAGCAGTACTTC.

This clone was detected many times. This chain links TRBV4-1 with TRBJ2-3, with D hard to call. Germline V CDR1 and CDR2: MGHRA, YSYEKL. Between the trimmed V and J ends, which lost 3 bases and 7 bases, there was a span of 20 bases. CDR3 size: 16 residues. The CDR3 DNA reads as TGCGCCAGCAGCCAGTTACTACGAACCCCGGAAAATACGCAGTATTTT. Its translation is CASSQLLRTPENTQYF.